This T cell receptor beta chain was obtained from a study of shared clonotypes between healthy human individuals. Overall study results and limits: Sampling covered nothing but blood. Tissue TCR repertoires likely differ from those found in blood.

Sequencing was performed with immunoSEQ multiplex PCR; in TCRdb, only in-frame clones are kept and a portion is missing. The sample carries some 380,000 clones, roughly 96% recorded once. CD45RO+ cells were combined with CCR7-negative CD45RA+ TemRA cells to form CD8 memory. V gave up 1 base and J gave up 2 bases, with 9 bases separating them. The CDR3 runs to 14 residues. Per germline, CDR1 KGHSH and CDR2 LQKENI. This clone was picked up one time. Its cognate antigen is unknown. The rearrangement links TRBV18 to TRBJ2-7; the D gene is possibly TRBD2 (7 bases). The sequencing sample was made of memory CD8+ T cells sorted from blood. Subset described: CD45RO+ cells pooled with CCR7-negative TemRA cells. This receptor was obtained from a man under 40 in good health. CDR3 DNA sequence: TGTGCCAGCTCACCACGGGAGGGGGCCTACGAGCAGTACTTC. Its translation: CASSPREGAYEQYF.